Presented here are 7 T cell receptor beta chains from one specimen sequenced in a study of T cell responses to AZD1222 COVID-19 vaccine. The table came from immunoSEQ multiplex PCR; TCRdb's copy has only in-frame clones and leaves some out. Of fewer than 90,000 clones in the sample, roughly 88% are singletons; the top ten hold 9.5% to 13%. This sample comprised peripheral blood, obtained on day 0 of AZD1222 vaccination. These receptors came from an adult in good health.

The CDR3 nucleotides read TGTGCCAGCAGCTTAAACAGGGACAATGAGCAGTTCTTC. Residues: CASSLNRDNEQFF. The chain carries TRBV7-2 and TRBJ2-1, with D perhaps matching TRBD1 (6 bases). Trimming cost V 2 bases and J 5 bases, with 7 bases left between them. Per germline, CDR1 SGHTA and CDR2 FQGNSA. The length of the CDR3 is 13 residues.

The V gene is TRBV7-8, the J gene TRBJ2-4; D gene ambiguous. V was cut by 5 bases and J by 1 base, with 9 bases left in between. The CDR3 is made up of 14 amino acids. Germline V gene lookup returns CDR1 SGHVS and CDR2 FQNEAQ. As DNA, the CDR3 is TGTGCCAGCAGCGTCCGCTGGGCCAAAAACATTCAGTACTTC. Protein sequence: CASSVRWAKNIQYF.

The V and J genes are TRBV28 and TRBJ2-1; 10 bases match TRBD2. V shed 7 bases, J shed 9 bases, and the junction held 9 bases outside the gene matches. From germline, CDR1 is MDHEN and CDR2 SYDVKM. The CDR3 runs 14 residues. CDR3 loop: CASMIAGGLGEQFF. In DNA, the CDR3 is TGTGCCAGCATGATAGCGGGAGGATTAGGTGAGCAGTTCTTC.

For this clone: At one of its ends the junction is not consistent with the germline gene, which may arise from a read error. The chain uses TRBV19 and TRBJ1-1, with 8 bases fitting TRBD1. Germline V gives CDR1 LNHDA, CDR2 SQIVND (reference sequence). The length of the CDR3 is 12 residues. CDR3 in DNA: TGTGCCAGTAGTATAGTACCGGGACAGGCCCTATTT. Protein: CASSIVPGQALF. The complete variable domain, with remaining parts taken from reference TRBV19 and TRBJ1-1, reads DGGITQSPKYLFRKEGQNVTLSCEQNLNHDAMYWYRQDPGQGLRLIYYSQIVNDFQKGDIAEGYSVSREKKESFPLTVTSAQKNPTAFYLCASSIVPGQALFGQGTRLTVV.

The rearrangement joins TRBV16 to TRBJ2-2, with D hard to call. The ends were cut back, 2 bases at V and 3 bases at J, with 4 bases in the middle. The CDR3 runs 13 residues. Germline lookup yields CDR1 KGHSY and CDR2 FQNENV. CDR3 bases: TGTGCCAGCAGCCAAGGGTACACCGGGGAGCTGTTTTTT. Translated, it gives CASSQGYTGELFF.

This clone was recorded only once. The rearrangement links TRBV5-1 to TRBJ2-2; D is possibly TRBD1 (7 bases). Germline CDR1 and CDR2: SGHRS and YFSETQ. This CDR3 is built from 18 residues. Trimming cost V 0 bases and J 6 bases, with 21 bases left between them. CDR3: CASSLEGQGVAAAGELFF. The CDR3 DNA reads TGCGCCAGCAGCTTGGAAGGGCAGGGGGTAGCGGCTGCCGGGGAGCTGTTTTTT.

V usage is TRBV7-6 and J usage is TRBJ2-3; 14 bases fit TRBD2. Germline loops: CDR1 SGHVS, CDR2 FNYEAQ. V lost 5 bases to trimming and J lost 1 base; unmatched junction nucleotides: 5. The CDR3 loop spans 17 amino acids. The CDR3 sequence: CASSNPGLAGGTDTQYF. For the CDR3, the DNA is TGTGCCAGCAGCAACCCGGGACTAGCGGGGGGCACAGATACGCAGTATTTT.